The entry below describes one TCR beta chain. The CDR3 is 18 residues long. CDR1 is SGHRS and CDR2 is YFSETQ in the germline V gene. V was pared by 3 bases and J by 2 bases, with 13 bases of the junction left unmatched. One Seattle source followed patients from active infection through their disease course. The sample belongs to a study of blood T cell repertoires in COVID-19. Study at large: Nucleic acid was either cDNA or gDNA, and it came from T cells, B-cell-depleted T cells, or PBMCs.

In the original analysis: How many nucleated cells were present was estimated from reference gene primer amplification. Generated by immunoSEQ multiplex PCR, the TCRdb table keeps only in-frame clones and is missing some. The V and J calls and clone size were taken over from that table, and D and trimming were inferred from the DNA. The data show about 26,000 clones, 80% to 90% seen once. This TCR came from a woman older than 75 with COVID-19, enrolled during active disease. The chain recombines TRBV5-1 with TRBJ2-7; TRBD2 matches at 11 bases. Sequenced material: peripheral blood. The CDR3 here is CASSSAGTSGRGTYEQYF. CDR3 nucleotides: TGCGCCAGCAGCTCCGCCGGGACTAGCGGAAGGGGAACCTACGAGCAGTACTTC.